Described below is a single TCR beta chain sequence and its context. This entry comes from a study of cytomegalovirus exposure and HLA in healthy donors. Study-level information: HLA-typed donors contributed around 88 million unique TCRs, which were held in an early data release.

Both 60 Vbeta primers and 13 Jbeta primers went into the PCR. Libraries were prepared by immunoSEQ multiplex PCR; TCRdb keeps only in-frame clonotypes and omits some of them. This sample carries 200,000 or so clones, roughly four fifths of them seen once, and the ten largest clones take approximately 2.5%. Sequenced sample: PBMCs. This receptor was taken from a woman in her forties in good health and CMV-seronegative.

CDR3 sequence reads: CATGDILKPRGEQYF. CDR3 nucleotides: TGTGCCACCGGGGACATACTCAAACCCAGGGGCGAGCAGTACTTC. V and J are TRBV19 and TRBJ2-7; TRBD1 is a possible D gene (6 bases). The V end was cut by 10 bases, the J end by 6 bases, with 25 bases between. Germline V CDR1 and CDR2: LNHDA, SQIVND (reference sequence). The CDR3 extends over 15 amino acids.